This T cell receptor beta chain was recovered during a study of blood T cells in healthy people across ages. Overall study context: Roughly one uniquely barcoded beta molecule per two T cells was captured.

Ranging in age from roughly 6 to 100, the donors were healthy Caucasian individuals from Russia. On this clonotype itself: The antigen is unknown.

Study-wide points: Donors of long life had a larger count of naive CD4+ cells and greater diversity than aged donors.

It was with a sample-barcoded 5' primer and a J-beta primer mix that a second PCR of about 6 to 12 cycles was run. The study obtained at least 2.5 million CDR3-containing paired-end reads from every sample. Each CDR3 protein gets one entry after TCRdb re-called the 5' RACE reads with MiXCR. This table holds some 1.4 million distinct CDR3 sequences, around 42% found once. The CDR3 is 13 residues long. V shed 8 bases and J shed 0 bases, with 9 bases lying between them. Germline CDR1 reads MNHNY; CDR2 reads SVGAGI (reference sequence). The sequence was collected from a woman aged 18-35 years in good health. The J gene is TRBJ2-3, the V gene TRBV6-6; D might be TRBD2 (6 bases). Material for sequencing was blood. For the CDR3, the DNA is TGTGCCAGCGAGGGGAGGAGCACAGATACGCAGTATTTT. It yields the protein CASEGRSTDTQYF.